One T cell receptor (beta chain) is described in this entry. As yet, its antigen is unknown. This sample was included in a study of shared clonotypes between healthy human individuals. Whole-study results and caveats: Rarefaction gave evidence that sorted-subset sequencing remained incomplete despite large depth. Clonotype sharing across four donors was observed for 4% to 6.5% of naive CD4 clonotypes.

The CDR3 totals 15 residues. Trimming cost V 4 bases and J 3 bases, with 14 bases left between them. Germline V lookup: CDR1 ENHRY, CDR2 SYGVKD. Partitioning of CD4+ cells yielded a CD45RA+ naive subset and a CD45RA-negative memory subset. Clones were read by immunoSEQ multiplex PCR, and TCRdb kept only the in-frame ones, dropping some. The sample records some 2 million clones, 90% to 95% being singletons. V and J are TRBV10-3 and TRBJ2-3; D unresolved. What was sequenced was naive CD4+ T cells sorted from blood. Subset: CD45RA+ positively selected. The receptor was isolated from a man aged 18 to 30 in good health. This CDR3 is CAISGTSRKTDTQYF. In DNA, the CDR3 is TGTGCCATCAGTGGAACGAGTCGGAAGACAGATACGCAGTATTTT.